What follows describes a single TCR beta chain. The data were taken from a study of blood T cell repertoires in COVID-19. Germline CDR1 and CDR2: MNHEY and SMNVEV (reference sequence). CDR3 size: 14 residues. With 6 bases removed from V and 2 bases from J, the gap between germline ends came to 11 bases. Per the study methods: For nucleated cells, counts were estimated from reference gene primer amplification. Generated by immunoSEQ multiplex PCR, the TCRdb table keeps only in-frame clones and is missing some. Clone size and V and J calls were adopted from that table, with D and trimming inferred from the DNA. The top ten hold around 6.9% of the sample, which has under 200,000 clones, 80% seen once.

The TCR originated in a man aged 60-69 years with acute or convalescent COVID-19. Sequenced: peripheral blood. The rearrangement links TRBV27 to TRBJ1-5; D perhaps matches TRBD1 (5 bases). The CDR3: CASRPRVGNQPQHF. The CDR3 DNA is TGTGCCAGCAGGCCCAGGGTGGGCAATCAGCCCCAGCATTTT.